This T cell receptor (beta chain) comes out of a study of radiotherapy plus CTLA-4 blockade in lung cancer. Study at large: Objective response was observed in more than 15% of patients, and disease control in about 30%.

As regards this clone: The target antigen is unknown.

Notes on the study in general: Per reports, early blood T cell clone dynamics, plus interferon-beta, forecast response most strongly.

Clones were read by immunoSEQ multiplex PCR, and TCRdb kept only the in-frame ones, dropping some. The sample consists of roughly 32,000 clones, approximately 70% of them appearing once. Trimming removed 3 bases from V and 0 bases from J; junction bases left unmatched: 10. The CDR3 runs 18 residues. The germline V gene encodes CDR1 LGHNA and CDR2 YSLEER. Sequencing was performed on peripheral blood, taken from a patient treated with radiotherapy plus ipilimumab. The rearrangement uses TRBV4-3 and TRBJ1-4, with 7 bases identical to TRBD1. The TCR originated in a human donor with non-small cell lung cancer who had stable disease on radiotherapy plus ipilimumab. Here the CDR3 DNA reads TGCGCCAGCAGCCACGCCGGGACAGTTAATCCAACTAATGAAAAACTGTTTTTT. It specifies CASSHAGTVNPTNEKLFF.